The 13 T cell receptor beta chains listed next were all sequenced from one sample in a study of cytomegalovirus exposure and HLA in healthy donors. Primers included in the PCR were 60 Vbeta and 13 Jbeta primers. Using immunoSEQ multiplex PCR, the repertoire was profiled, and TCRdb retains in-frame clones only, with some absent. The repertoire has about 59,000 clones, roughly 84% of them found once; the top ten carry 1.5% to 2%. What was sequenced was PBMCs. These receptors came from a human donor in good health.

By frequency in the sample, this clone is medium-sized. Different DNA sequences within this sample yield the same CDR3. The chain links TRBV6-5 to TRBJ1-2; possibly TRBD1 for D (6 bases). This CDR3 has 13 amino acids. Trimming left V 6 bases short and J 4 bases short, with 12 bases between. Germline CDR1 MNHEY, CDR2 SVGAGI. CDR3 bases: TGTGCCAGCAGCGCCCAGGGGTTCTATGGCTACACCTTC. The encoded protein is CASSAQGFYGYTF.

This clone was seen a single time. The chain recombines TRBV7-2 with TRBJ2-7, with 7 bases that match TRBD1. The CDR3 contains 16 residues. J lost 4 bases, V lost 1 base, and 10 bases had no gene match. Germline CDR1 is SGHTA and CDR2 is FQGNSA. CDR3 loop: CASSLGGGLGGYEQYF. DNA for the CDR3: TGTGCCAGCAGCTTAGGAGGGGGCCTAGGTGGTTACGAGCAGTACTTC.

The J gene is TRBJ2-1, the V gene TRBV19, with D uncertain. The CDR3 length is 13 residues. Germline V gene sequence: CDR1 LNHDA, CDR2 SQIVND (reference sequence). Trimming pared 5 bases from V and 5 bases from J, leaving 10 bases between. CDR3 coding DNA: TGTGCCAGTAGTGTAGGGCAAAACAATGAGCAGTTCTTC. This sequence encodes CASSVGQNNEQFF.

The rearrangement links TRBV5-1 to TRBJ2-5, with 8 bases fitting TRBD2. The CDR3 covers 18 residues. V lost 4 bases to trimming and J lost 3 bases; unmatched junction nucleotides: 17. CDR1 SGHRS and CDR2 YFSETQ come from the germline V gene. As DNA, the CDR3 is TGCGCCAGCAGCCTCGGACCCCGGAGGGCCGGGGGGGAAGAGACCCAGTACTTC. It encodes CASSLGPRRAGGEETQYF.

V usage is TRBV5-1 and J usage is TRBJ2-6; no clear D gene. Trimming pared 5 bases from V and 0 bases from J, leaving 9 bases between. The CDR3 has 15 residues. The germline V gene has CDR1 SGHRS and CDR2 YFSETQ. The CDR3 DNA reads TGCGCCAGCAGTCTGGGCCACTCTGGGGCCAACGTCCTGACTTTC. Residues: CASSLGHSGANVLTF.

The chain is built from TRBV10-3 and TRBJ2-1; D perhaps matches TRBD1 (5 bases). V shed 5 bases and J shed 8 bases, with 13 bases lying between them. CDR3 length equals 13 residues. Germline CDR1 is ENHRY and CDR2 is SYGVKD. The CDR3 here is CAISNRPDDEQFF. CDR3 coding DNA: TGTGCCATCAGTAACAGGCCCGACGATGAGCAGTTCTTC.

The chain is built from TRBV9 and TRBJ1-5, with a tentative D call TRBD1 (5 bases). Germline V gives CDR1 SGDLS, CDR2 YYNGEE. Trimming stripped 4 bases from V and 1 base from J, with 12 bases between. The CDR3 covers 15 residues. Here the CDR3 reads CASSFEGASNQPQHF. CDR3 sequence (DNA): TGTGCCAGCAGCTTCGAAGGGGCGAGCAATCAGCCCCAGCATTTT.

The V gene is TRBV2, the J gene TRBJ1-1, with 9 bases aligning to TRBD1. The CDR3 consists of 14 residues. After removal of 7 bases from V and 1 base from J, the junction contained 4 bases not matched to a gene. CDR1 is SNHLY, CDR2 FYNNEI, per germline. The CDR3 coding sequence is TGTGCCAGCATGACGGGACAGGGGAACACTGAAGCTTTCTTT. The encoded protein is CASMTGQGNTEAFF.

V gene TRBV7-2 combines with J gene TRBJ2-1; D gene uncertain. CDR3 size: 13 residues. Germline V gene data show CDR1 as SGHTA and CDR2 as FQGNSA. Between the trimmed V and J ends, which lost 5 bases and 0 bases, there was a span of 5 bases. The CDR3 protein is CASSAGSYNEQFF. The CDR3 DNA follows: TGTGCCAGCAGCGCCGGCTCCTACAATGAGCAGTTCTTC.

This chain uses TRBV11-2 with TRBJ2-5; TRBD2 matches 15 bases. The CDR3 has 19 amino acids. Trimming took 3 bases from V and 5 from J; bases not matched to a gene: 13. From germline, CDR1 is SGHAT and CDR2 FQNNGV. The CDR3 loop is CASSFGPGLAGGQRETQYF. The CDR3 nucleotides read TGTGCCAGCAGCTTCGGACCGGGACTAGCGGGGGGTCAACGGGAGACCCAGTACTTC.

This clone was counted a single time. This chain joins TRBV30 and TRBJ1-4, with 8 bases identical to TRBD1. The CDR3 runs to 15 residues. With 2 bases clipped from V and 4 bases from J, the junction kept 6 bases outside the gene matches. Germline V gene data show CDR1 as GTSNPN and CDR2 as SVGIG (reference sequence). Written as DNA, the CDR3 is TGTGCCTGGAGTCCGAAGACAGGGGTTAATGAAAAACTGTTTTTT. As protein: CAWSPKTGVNEKLFF. The entire variable domain, with the rest obtained from reference TRBV30 and TRBJ1-4, is as follows: SQTIHQWPATLVQPVGSPLSLECTVEGTSNPNLYWYRQAAGRGLQLLFYSVGIGQISSEVPQNLSASRPQDRQFILSSKKLLLSDSGFYLCAWSPKTGVNEKLFFGSGTQLSVL.

This clone appeared a single time. The genes are TRBV7-3 and TRBJ2-5, with 15 nucleotides matching TRBD2. V lost 5 bases and J lost 1; bases outside the gene matches: 2. This CDR3 contains 16 residues. Germline V gene lookup returns CDR1 SGHTA and CDR2 FQGTGA. The CDR3 sequence is CASSLGLAGGQETQYF. In DNA, the CDR3 is TGTGCCAGCAGCCTGGGACTAGCGGGAGGCCAAGAGACCCAGTACTTC.

CDR3 sequence (DNA): TGTGCCACCAGCAGAGATCTCGGGGGGTCTGGGGCCAACGTCCTGACTTTC. Encoded protein: CATSRDLGGSGANVLTF. The chain joins TRBV15 to TRBJ2-6; TRBD2 matches 7 bases. This CDR3 spans 17 amino acids. The J segment lost 1 base and the V segment lost 0 bases, leaving 3 bases of the junction unmatched. Germline V gene lookup returns CDR1 LNHNV and CDR2 YYDKDF (reference sequence).